The clone carrying this T cell receptor beta chain was recorded only once. Its antigen remains unidentified. The table came from immunoSEQ multiplex PCR; TCRdb's copy has only in-frame clones and leaves some out. This repertoire shows 350,000 to 600,000 clones, roughly 87% found once; its top ten account for 1.5% to 2%. As to treatment: about 20 received Ad26.COV2.S at low or high dose, single or two shots; about 5 received placebo; per-sample allocation not given. Day 63 after the first vaccine or placebo injection was the time point for sampling. An adult donor aged 18-55 years was enrolled in Boston. Spike of the Wuhan-strain SARS-CoV-2 was expressed by an Ad26 vector, which formed the vaccine. The ends lost 4 bases at V and 3 bases at J; junction bases unmatched: 12. The CDR3 runs to 16 residues. Germline CDR1 is LGHDT and CDR2 is YNNKEL (reference sequence). The data are from a study of Ad26.COV2.S vaccination and SARS-CoV-2 variants. Overall study: Within the COV1001 Ad26.COV2.S trial arm, the donor was enrolled.

Study-level findings and limits: Individuals receiving vaccine had higher spike-specific TCR breadth than placebo recipients did.

The V gene is TRBV3-1 (or the pseudogene TRBV3-2), the J gene TRBJ2-7; TRBD1 aligns across 7 bases. Sequencing used peripheral blood, obtained in a trial of Ad26.COV2.S vaccine versus placebo. The receptor comes from a person between 18 and 60 years old who received the Ad26.COV2.S COVID-19 vaccine or a placebo. This chain's CDR3 is CASSPALSGTVYEQYF. The CDR3, as DNA: TGTGCCAGCAGCCCTGCCCTTTCCGGGACAGTCTACGAGCAGTACTTC.